This T cell receptor (beta chain) was captured in a study of CD8 T cells in ankylosing spondylitis. CDR1 is MGHRA, CDR2 YSYEKL, per germline. Trimming removed 0 bases at V and 3 bases at J, with 14 bases between. CDR3 size: 17 residues. This clonotype was counted ten times or more. Via MiXCR, TCRdb re-called the 5' RACE reads, giving one row per CDR3 protein. The repertoire holds about 140,000 distinct CDR3 sequences, roughly 8.4% seen once, with 6% to 8% in the top ten. The TCR was taken from a male donor with ankylosing spondylitis. V gene TRBV4-1 combines with J gene TRBJ2-2, with D possibly TRBD2 on 5 matching bases. Material: synovial fluid, either unsorted or a sorted T cell fraction (not recorded which). The CDR3 is CASSQDPGRADTGELFF. Here the CDR3 DNA reads TGCGCCAGCAGCCAAGACCCCGGGCGGGCGGACACCGGGGAGCTGTTTTTT.